The entry below gives a single T cell receptor (beta chain) sequence along with its context. TCR beta libraries used 1.5 to 2 micrograms of DNA from cryopreserved PBMCs. V was trimmed by 3 bases and J by 4 bases, leaving 7 bases between them. Germline CDR1 reads SGHTA; CDR2 reads FQGTGA. The CDR3 spans 14 residues. This specimen comes from a study of cytotoxic CD8 clonotypes in ibrutinib-treated CLL. Study-level background: Within the patient group, roughly 11 were relapsed/refractory and fewer than 16 treatment-naive, and around 18 were IGHV unmutated.

Data came from immunoSEQ multiplex PCR; TCRdb stores just in-frame clones and leaves some out. The sample consists of 200,000 to 250,000 clones, about three quarters of them appearing once. The material sequenced was PBMCs, taken after 12 months of ibrutinib treatment. The clonotype comes from a human donor with chronic lymphocytic leukemia. The rearrangement joins TRBV7-3 to TRBJ1-6, with D unresolved. CDR3 sequence: CASSFEGYNSPLHF. The CDR3 DNA reads as TGTGCCAGCAGCTTTGAGGGTTATAATTCACCCCTCCACTTT.